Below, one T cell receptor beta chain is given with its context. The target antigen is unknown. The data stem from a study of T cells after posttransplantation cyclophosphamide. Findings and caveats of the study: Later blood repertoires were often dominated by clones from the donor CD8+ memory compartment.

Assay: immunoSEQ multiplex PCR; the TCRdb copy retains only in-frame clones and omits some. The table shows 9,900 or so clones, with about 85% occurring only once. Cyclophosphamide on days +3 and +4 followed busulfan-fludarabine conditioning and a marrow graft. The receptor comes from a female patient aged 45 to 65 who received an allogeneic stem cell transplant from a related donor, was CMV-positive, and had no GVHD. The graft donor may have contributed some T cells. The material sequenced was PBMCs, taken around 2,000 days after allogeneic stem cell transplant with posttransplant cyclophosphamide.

The CDR3 DNA follows: TGTGCCACCAGCAGAGGGGACAGCTATTCAGGAAACACCATATATTTT. Protein product: CATSRGDSYSGNTIYF. This chain links TRBV15 with TRBJ1-3; 7 bases align to TRBD1. CDR3 size: 16 residues. Per germline, CDR1 LNHNV and CDR2 YYDKDF (reference sequence). Trimming at V came to 1 base and at J to 4 bases, leaving 7 bases not matched to a gene.